These 9 T cell receptor delta chains came from one sample sequenced in a study of gamma delta lymphoproliferative disorders and STAT genes. Genomic DNA from isolated PBMCs served as the sequencing template. TCRdb re-called clones from the multiplex PCR reads using CATT. The data contain 3,000 or so delta-chain clones, about 1.3% of them singletons. Sequencing was carried out using blood. The receptor set was obtained from a human donor in good health.

Concerning this clone itself: TCRdb shows a much larger clone's protein in place of this DNA's translation, and the two differ at residue 14, likely through a read error; the protein shown is translated from the DNA. The chain couples TRDV2 to TRDJ1, with 7 bases fitting TRDD3. The germline V gene encodes CDR1 GEAIGNYY and CDR2 EKD. The CDR3 spans 15 residues. In nucleotides, the CDR3 is TGTGCCTGTGACCTACTCATGGGGGACACCGATAAACTCACCTTT. Translation gives CACDLLMGDTDKLTF.

This clone was found a few times. TCRdb assigns this DNA the protein of a much larger clone, which departs from its translation at residues 3 and 6; this likely reflects a read error, and the protein shown comes from translating the DNA. The rearrangement joins TRDV2 to TRDJ1; D is possibly TRDD2 (5 bases). Germline V gives CDR1 GEAIGNYY, CDR2 EKD. There are 17 residues in the CDR3. The DNA of the CDR3 is TGTGCCCGTGACACCCCTACTTTTAGAATCAACACCGATAAACTCATCTTT. It is translated as CARDTPTFRINTDKLIF.

This clone occurred a few times. This sequence is one base from a far larger clone and is likely a read error. This same CDR3 is encoded by further DNA sequences in the sample. This chain uses TRDV2 with TRDJ2; tentatively, D is TRDD3 (6 bases). Germline V gene sequence: CDR1 GEAIGNYY, CDR2 EKD. The CDR3 is 16 residues long. V gave up 3 bases and J gave up 0 bases, with 13 bases separating them. The chain's CDR3 is CACDVLGEALTAQLFF. The CDR3 bases are TGTGCCTGTGACGTACTGGGAGAAGCTTTGACAGCACAACTCTTCTTT.

This clone has more than one count but fewer than ten. This likely reflects a read error, since a far larger clone is one base away. Other DNA sequences within the sample encode an identical CDR3. This rearrangement joins TRDV2 to TRDJ3; 7 positions agree with TRDD3. The germline CDR1 and CDR2 sequences are GEAIGNYY and EKD. The CDR3 spans 17 residues. V shed 0 bases and J 4 bases; nucleotides not matched to a gene: 5. CDR3 in amino acids: CACDTVLGVWDTRQMFF. CDR3 DNA: TGTGCCTGTGACACCGTGCTGGGGGTATGGGACACCCGACAGATGTTTTTC.

This clone was counted only a few times. This sequence joins TRDV2 and TRDJ1; 10 bases map to TRDD3. V dropped 2 bases and J dropped 3; count of bases not matched to a gene: 8. This CDR3 is 16 amino acids long. In germline, CDR1 is GEAIGNYY, CDR2 EKD. CDR3 nucleotide sequence: TGTGCCTGTGACAGCCTGGGGGATAAGGATGCCGATAAACTCATCTTT. Translated: CACDSLGDKDADKLIF.

For this clone: With only one base between it and a far larger clone, this is likely a read error. Other DNA sequences within the sample encode an identical CDR3. The chain links TRDV2 to TRDJ1, with 13 bases that match TRDD3. Looked up from germline, CDR1 is GEAIGNYY and CDR2 is EKD. CDR3 length: 20 amino acids. CDR3 region: CACDTVTTGGYAGQTDKLIF. The CDR3 nucleotides are TGTGCCTGTGACACCGTTACTACTGGGGGATACGCGGGGCAGACCGATAAGCTCATCTTT.

In its sample, this clone ranks as large. In the same sample, other DNA sequences code for this CDR3. This chain uses TRDV2 with TRDJ1; 10 nucleotides agree with TRDD3. The CDR3 spans 23 residues. Per the germline V gene, CDR1 is GEAIGNYY and CDR2 is EKD. Trimming cost V 0 bases and J 0 bases; bases outside gene matches: 24. The CDR3 spells CACDTVNPTMGTGGSRYTDKLIF. The CDR3 bases are TGTGCCTGTGACACCGTAAACCCTACTATGGGAACTGGGGGATCACGGTACACCGATAAACTCATCTTT.

This clone was counted between two and nine times. A far larger clone differs by one base, so this is likely a read error. The chain links TRDV2 to TRDJ3; tentatively, D is TRDD3 (5 bases). The CDR3 totals 22 residues. Germline CDR1 GEAIGNYY, CDR2 EKD. In nucleotides, the CDR3 is TGTGCCTGTGACCCAACCTTGGGGTTGGCTGGCGATTACTCCTGGGACGCCCGACAGATGTTTTTC. As protein: CACDPTLGLAGDYSWDARQMFF.

This clone is medium-sized. It is likely a read error: a sequence one base away is far more abundant. Other DNA sequences in the same sample also yield this CDR3. V usage is TRDV2 and J usage is TRDJ1; 11 bases align to TRDD3. The J segment lost 3 bases and the V segment lost 7 bases, leaving 12 bases of the junction unmatched. Germline V gene lookup returns CDR1 GEAIGNYY and CDR2 EKD. The CDR3 consists of 16 residues. The CDR3 protein is CACDLLGDKDADKLIF. Here the CDR3 DNA reads TGTGCCTGCGACCTACTGGGGGATAAGGATGCCGATAAACTCATCTTT.